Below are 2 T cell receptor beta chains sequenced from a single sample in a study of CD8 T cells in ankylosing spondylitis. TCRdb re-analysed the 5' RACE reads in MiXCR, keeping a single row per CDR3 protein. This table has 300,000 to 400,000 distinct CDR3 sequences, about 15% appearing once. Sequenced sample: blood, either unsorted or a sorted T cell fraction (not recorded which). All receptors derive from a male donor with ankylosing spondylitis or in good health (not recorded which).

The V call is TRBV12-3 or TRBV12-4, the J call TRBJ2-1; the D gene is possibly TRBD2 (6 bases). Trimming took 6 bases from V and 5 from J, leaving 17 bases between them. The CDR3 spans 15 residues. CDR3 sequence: CASRPYRGANNEQFF. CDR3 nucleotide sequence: TGTGCCAGCAGACCATATCGCGGGGCCAACAATGAGCAGTTCTTC.

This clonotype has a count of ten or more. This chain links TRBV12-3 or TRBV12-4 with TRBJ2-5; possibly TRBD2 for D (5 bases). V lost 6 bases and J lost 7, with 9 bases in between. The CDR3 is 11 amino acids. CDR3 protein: CASSLRGTQYF. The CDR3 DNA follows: TGTGCCAGCAGCCTACGGGGGACCCAGTACTTC.